This T cell receptor (beta chain) emerged from a study of blood T cell repertoires in COVID-19. Produced via immunoSEQ multiplex PCR; TCRdb's table is partial and in-frame only. The table shows about 280,000 clones, with 75% to 90% occurring only once. The germline V gene has CDR1 SNHLY and CDR2 FYNNEI. V lost 7 bases and J lost 1, with 13 bases in between. The CDR3 length is 14 residues. The chain combines TRBV2 with TRBJ1-2, with D possibly matching TRBD1 (5 bases). This sequence was found in a woman in her forties or fifties who had recovered from COVID-19. The sample comprised peripheral blood. In nucleotides, the CDR3 is TGTGCCAGCACGCCGACAGCTAATAACTATGGCTACACCTTC. The encoded protein is CASTPTANNYGYTF.